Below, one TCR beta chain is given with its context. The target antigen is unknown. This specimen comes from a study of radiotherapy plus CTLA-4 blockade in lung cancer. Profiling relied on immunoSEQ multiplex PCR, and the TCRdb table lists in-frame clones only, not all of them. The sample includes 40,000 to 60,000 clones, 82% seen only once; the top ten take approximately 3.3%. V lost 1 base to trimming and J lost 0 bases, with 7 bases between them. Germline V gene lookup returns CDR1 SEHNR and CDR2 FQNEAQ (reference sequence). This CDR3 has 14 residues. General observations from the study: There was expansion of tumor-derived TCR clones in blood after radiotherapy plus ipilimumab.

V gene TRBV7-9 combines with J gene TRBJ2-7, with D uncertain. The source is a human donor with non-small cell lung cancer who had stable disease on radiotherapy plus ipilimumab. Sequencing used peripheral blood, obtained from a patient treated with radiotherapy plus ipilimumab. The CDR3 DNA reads TGTGCCAGCAGCTTAGGGGCAGCCTCCTACGAGCAGTACTTC. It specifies CASSLGAASYEQYF.